Each of the 12 T cell receptor beta chains below was sequenced from the same sample in a study of beta chain features in type 1 diabetes. Sequencing targeted expressed TCRB transcripts, as all isolated RNA had been reverse transcribed. The data were produced by immunoSEQ multiplex PCR, yet TCRdb's version contains in-frame clones alone and is incomplete. The sample carries some 150,000 clones, about a tenth recorded once. Specimen: central memory CD4+ T cells from blood. The receptors come from a man aged 18-30 years in good health.

This clone was recorded a few times. The chain carries TRBV14 and TRBJ1-1; 9 positions agree with TRBD1. The V gene end was trimmed by 2 bases and the J gene end by 7 bases; junction bases not matched to a gene: 11. CDR1 is SGHDN and CDR2 is FVKESK in the germline V gene. This CDR3 contains 16 residues. The CDR3 coding sequence is TGTGCCAGCAGCCAACACCGGGACAGGGAATTCAGTGAAGCTTTCTTT. Translation: CASSQHRDREFSEAFF.

In its sample, this clone was seen a few times. V gene TRBV5-1 combines with J gene TRBJ1-6; D might be TRBD1 (5 bases). V lost 2 bases and J 8 bases, leaving 11 bases between the germline ends. In germline, CDR1 is SGHRS, CDR2 YFSETQ. The CDR3 sequence is 14 residues long. This chain's CDR3 is CASSLGQGDSPLHF. The CDR3 DNA reads as TGCGCCAGCAGCTTAGGGCAGGGTGATTCACCCCTCCACTTT.

This clone was observed a handful of times. V usage is TRBV7-2 and J usage is TRBJ2-1, with a possible D match to TRBD2 (5 bases). Trimming removed 5 bases at V and 9 bases at J, with 17 bases between. The CDR3 loop spans 14 amino acids. Per the germline V gene, CDR1 is SGHTA and CDR2 is FQGNSA. The CDR3 nucleotides are TGTGCCAGCAGCGCCCGCTCTCGCGAGGGTGAGCAGTTCTTC. Translation gives CASSARSREGEQFF.

The chain couples TRBV7-2 to TRBJ2-3; D remains ambiguous. This CDR3 region has 14 residues. The germline gives CDR1 SGHTA, CDR2 FQGNSA. V lost 5 bases, J lost 10 bases, and 19 bases lay in between. In nucleotides, the CDR3 is TGTGCCAGCAGCCAAGATCCCGACTTGGGTCCGCAGTATTTT. This codes for CASSQDPDLGPQYF.

Details on this clone: Other DNA sequences in this sample translate to the same CDR3. The V and J genes are TRBV28 and TRBJ2-3, with TRBD2 matching 8 bases. With 5 bases clipped from V and 6 bases from J, the junction kept 4 bases outside the gene matches. Germline assignment: CDR1 MDHEN and CDR2 SYDVKM. The CDR3 spans 13 residues. This CDR3 reads CASSRGGGDTQYF. CDR3 bases: TGTGCCAGCAGTCGGGGGGGCGGGGATACGCAGTATTTT.

V and J are TRBV7-2 and TRBJ2-1; 10 nucleotides line up with TRBD2. V lost 0 bases to trimming and J lost 2 bases; unmatched junction nucleotides: 4. Germline values: CDR1 SGHTA, CDR2 FQGNSA. The CDR3 runs 17 residues. DNA for the CDR3: TGTGCCAGCAGCTTAGCGACCGGGACTAGCGCCTACAATGAGCAGTTCTTC. Amino acid sequence: CASSLATGTSAYNEQFF.

This clone was seen repeatedly, ten times or more. The rearrangement links TRBV29-1 to TRBJ2-1; weak D call: TRBD1 (5 bases). V dropped 8 bases and J dropped 6 bases, with 14 bases sitting between them. The V gene's germline CDR1 is SQVTM and CDR2 ANQGSEA. This CDR3 contains 12 residues. The CDR3 spells CSFRQLFNEQFF. The DNA for the CDR3 is TGCAGCTTTCGACAGTTGTTCAATGAGCAGTTCTTC.

The sample holds a few counts of this clone. J is TRBJ1-5 and V is TRBV29-1; D gene ambiguous. Per the germline V gene, CDR1 is SQVTM and CDR2 is ANQGSEA. CDR3 length: 13 amino acids. V was clipped by 4 bases and J by 0 bases, with 7 bases between them. CDR3 coding DNA: TGCAGCGTTGTGAGCAATAGCAATCAGCCCCAGCATTTT. Encoded protein: CSVVSNSNQPQHF.

The V call is TRBV7-8, the J call TRBJ2-7; 12 positions agree with TRBD1. The CDR3 length is 16 residues. Looked up from germline, CDR1 is SGHVS and CDR2 is FQNEAQ. V lost 5 bases and J lost 2; bases outside the gene matches: 7. CDR3 region: CASSQGTGGRAYEQYF. Here the CDR3 DNA reads TGTGCCAGCAGCCAGGGGACAGGGGGCCGCGCCTACGAGCAGTACTTC. Based on the CDR3 plus reference TRBV7-8 and TRBJ2-7, the full variable domain is GAGVSQSPRYKVAKRGQDVALRCDPISGHVSLFWYQQALGQGPEFLTYFQNEAQLDKSGLPSDRFFAERPEGSVSTLKIQRTQQEDSAVYLCASSQGTGGRAYEQYFGPGTRLTVT.

The chain links TRBV11-2 to TRBJ2-3; 10 nucleotides agree with TRBD2. The V gene end was trimmed by 3 bases and the J gene end by 4 bases; junction bases not matched to a gene: 4. There are 15 residues in the CDR3. Germline V gene data show CDR1 as SGHAT and CDR2 as FQNNGV. The CDR3 here is CASSFIAGGSDTQYF. The CDR3 DNA reads TGTGCCAGCAGCTTCATAGCGGGGGGTTCAGATACGCAGTATTTT. Full variable domain (rest looked up from reference TRBV11-2 and TRBJ2-3): EAGVAQSPRYKIIEKRQSVAFWCNPISGHATLYWYQQILGQGPKLLIQFQNNGVVDDSQLPKDRFSAERLKGVDSTLKIQPAKLEDSAVYLCASSFIAGGSDTQYFGPGTRLTVL.

This clone was seen more than once but under ten times. This sequence joins TRBV30 and TRBJ1-5; TRBD1 matches 7 bases. Germline-derived CDR1 and CDR2 are GTSNPN and SVGIG (reference sequence). V lost 1 base to trimming and J lost 2 bases; unmatched junction nucleotides: 5. This CDR3 has 15 amino acids. This chain's CDR3 is CAWSALTGGNQPQHF. CDR3 DNA sequence: TGTGCCTGGAGTGCCTTAACAGGGGGCAATCAGCCCCAGCATTTT. Complete variable domain (other parts from reference TRBV30 and TRBJ1-5): SQTIHQWPATLVQPVGSPLSLECTVEGTSNPNLYWYRQAAGRGLQLLFYSVGIGQISSEVPQNLSASRPQDRQFILSSKKLLLSDSGFYLCAWSALTGGNQPQHFGDGTRLSIL.

A few counts support this clone. This chain links TRBV9 with TRBJ2-2; TRBD2 matches at 11 bases. The CDR3 contains 18 residues. Germline values: CDR1 SGDLS, CDR2 YYNGEE. The ends lost 2 bases at V and 2 bases at J; junction bases unmatched: 8. DNA for the CDR3: TGTGCCAGCAGCGTGAGGGCTAGCGGGGGGCAAAACACCGGGGAGCTGTTTTTT. As protein: CASSVRASGGQNTGELFF.